This T cell receptor beta chain appears in the sequencing data of a study of neoadjuvant nivolumab and ipilimumab in lung cancer. Study-wide results and limits: From pretherapy to surgery, tumor richness and clonality rose with dual therapy. Only a single major-pathologic-response sample was available for clonality analysis. Higher pretherapy blood TCR richness went with higher resected-tumor richness.

Using immunoSEQ multiplex PCR, the repertoire was profiled, and TCRdb retains in-frame clones only, with some absent. The sample shows about 38,000 clones, 89% of them seen only once. This clone was recorded once. Its antigen remains unknown. CDR3 length equals 14 residues. V dropped 3 bases and J dropped 10; count of bases not matched to a gene: 10. CDR1 and CDR2 (germline): SGDLS, YYNGEE. The sample consisted of peripheral blood, taken before neoadjuvant nivolumab, alone or with ipilimumab. The receptor was isolated from an adult with non-small cell lung cancer. The V gene is TRBV9, the J gene TRBJ2-7; 10 bases line up with TRBD2. CDR3 sequence reads: CASSETSGTHAQYF. The CDR3 nucleotides read TGTGCCAGCAGCGAAACTAGCGGGACCCACGCCCAGTACTTC.